This T cell receptor beta chain was recorded in a study of persistence of HIV-infected CD4 T cells. This CDR3 comprises 14 residues. Germline V gene sequence: CDR1 WNHNN, CDR2 SYGVQD (reference sequence). V lost 3 bases and J 1 base, leaving 6 bases between the germline ends. The immunoSEQ assay was version 4, run in survey mode. The repertoire was sequenced with immunoSEQ multiplex PCR; TCRdb's copy has only in-frame clones and lacks some. The sample holds 45,000 or so clones, around 89% seen once. Study-level results: TCRbeta richness was lower in CMV- and Gag-responding cells than in anti-CD3/anti-CD28-responding cells. Degenerate expanded CDR3beta sequences were enriched among CMV- and Gag-responding cells.

Anti-CD3/anti-CD28 beads served as a nonspecific positive control stimulus. Responding CD4+ T cells were sorted by upregulation of both CD40 ligand and CD69. Notes on this clone: Its specificity is unknown.

The sample consisted of CD4+ T cells sorted from PBMCs after approximately 18-hour stimulation, taken from a patient who received antiretroviral therapy. The chain is built from TRBV10-1 and TRBJ2-2; D uncertain. This TCR was recovered from an adult woman with HIV who was CMV-seropositive. The CDR3 DNA follows: TGCGCCAGCAGTGAAACGTTGAACACCGGGGAGCTGTTTTTT. It encodes CASSETLNTGELFF.